The source of this T cell receptor beta chain is a study of T-cell memory formation after mild COVID-19. On the study more broadly: Among the donors, TCR clusters were largely specific to each donor.

Study-level points and caveats: Prior to infection, memory already included some responding clones, suggesting cross-reactive memory joined. Balance between CD4 and CD8 was seen in clones contracting day 15 to 85, and a CD4+ lean was seen in later expanders.

UMIs and sample barcodes were carried by the TCR alpha and TCR beta cDNA libraries that 5'RACE produced using constant-segment primers. MiXCR, run by TCRdb on the 5' RACE reads, gives a single entry per CDR3 protein. The sample lists fewer than 650,000 distinct CDR3 sequences, roughly 20% occurring once. Per the germline V gene, CDR1 is LGHNA and CDR2 is YSLEER. The CDR3 is made up of 16 amino acids. V trimming: 1 base; J trimming: 6 bases; junction bases outside the gene matches: 9. This clonotype was counted only a few times. Its target is not known. The receptor was isolated from an adult woman who had mild COVID-19 (a few samples of this study predate the infection). Cell type and time point are not known. This sequence joins TRBV4-3 and TRBJ2-1; 7 bases match TRBD2. The specimen sequenced was PBMCs or a T cell subset sorted from them (not recorded which). CDR3 loop: CASSQGGGFLLNEQFF. The CDR3 DNA reads TGCGCCAGCAGCCAAGGGGGGGGGTTCCTGCTCAATGAGCAGTTCTTC.